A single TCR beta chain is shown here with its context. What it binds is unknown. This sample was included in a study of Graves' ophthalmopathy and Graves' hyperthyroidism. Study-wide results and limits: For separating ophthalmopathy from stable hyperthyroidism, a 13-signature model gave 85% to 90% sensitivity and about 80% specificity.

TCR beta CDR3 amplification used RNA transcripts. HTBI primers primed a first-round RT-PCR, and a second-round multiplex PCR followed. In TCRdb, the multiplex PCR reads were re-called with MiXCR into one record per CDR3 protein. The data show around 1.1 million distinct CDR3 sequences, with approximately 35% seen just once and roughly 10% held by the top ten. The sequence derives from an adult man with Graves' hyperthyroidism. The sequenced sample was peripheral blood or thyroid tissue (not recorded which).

The CDR3 loop reads CASSVSPGISVSSSGANVLTF. In nucleotides, the CDR3 is TGTGCCAGCAGCGTAAGTCCGGGGATTTCCGTCTCTTCCTCTGGGGCCAACGTCCTGACTTTC. This sequence joins TRBV9 and TRBJ2-6; possibly TRBD2 for D (5 bases). The CDR3 is made up of 21 amino acids. Germline loops: CDR1 SGDLS, CDR2 YYNGEE. Trimming cost V 1 base and J 0 bases, with 23 bases left between them. Together with reference TRBV9 and TRBJ2-6, the CDR3 gives the full variable domain: DSGVTQTPKHLITATGQRVTLRCSPRSGDLSVYWYQQSLDQGLQFLIQYYNGEERAKGNILERFSAQQFPDLHSELNLSSLELGDSALYFCASSVSPGISVSSSGANVLTFGAGSRLTVL.